Below, 8 T cell receptor beta chains from the same sample are listed, as sequenced in a study of blood T cells in healthy people across ages. Sample-barcoded 5' priming and a J-beta primer mix drove a second PCR of roughly 6 to 12 cycles. TCRdb passed the 5' RACE reads through MiXCR, listing each CDR3 protein once. The repertoire consists of over 1,500,000 distinct CDR3 sequences, with 30% to 40% occurring once and the leading ten covering about 21%. Sequencing was done on a sample of blood. The receptors here all came from a human donor in good health.

The V and J genes are TRBV7-6 and TRBJ1-1; possibly TRBD1 for D (5 bases). Germline CDR1 reads SGHVS; CDR2 reads FNYEAQ. Trimming pared 4 bases from V and 8 bases from J, leaving 14 bases between. This CDR3 is 13 amino acids long. This chain's CDR3 is CASSSGGVREAFF. CDR3 sequence (DNA): TGTGCCAGCAGCTCGGGGGGAGTACGGGAAGCTTTCTTT.

The chain employs TRBV9 and TRBJ2-3, with D unclear. V was shortened by 2 bases and J by 4 bases, with 17 bases between the two germline ends. The CDR3 length is 16 residues. Per germline, CDR1 SGDLS and CDR2 YYNGEE. The CDR3 is CASSVVPYSSPDTQYF. In nucleotides, the CDR3 is TGTGCCAGCAGCGTCGTCCCCTACAGTTCGCCAGATACGCAGTATTTT.

The J gene is TRBJ1-2, the V gene TRBV7-3; a possible D gene is TRBD1 (5 bases). The germline V and J ends were trimmed by 0 bases and 8 bases, with 13 bases remaining between them. Germline loops: CDR1 SGHTA, CDR2 FQGTGA. The CDR3 covers 14 residues. CDR3 nucleotides: TGTGCCAGCAGCTTAACAGGGGCGAAGCACGGCTACACCTTC. Encoded protein: CASSLTGAKHGYTF.

The sample holds many counts of this clonotype. The chain links TRBV20-1 to TRBJ1-2; TRBD1 might be the D (5 bases). Trimming removed 6 bases at V and 3 bases at J, with 11 bases between. The CDR3 is 12 amino acids. Germline V gene data show CDR1 as DFQATT and CDR2 as SNEGSKA (reference sequence). CDR3 residues: CSAQDRYYGYTF. The CDR3 bases are TGCAGTGCGCAAGACAGATACTATGGCTACACCTTC.

This clonotype was seen more than once but under ten times. The chain recombines TRBV7-9 with TRBJ2-3, with 7 positions matching TRBD2. This CDR3 has 15 residues. V shed 5 bases and J 2 bases; nucleotides not matched to a gene: 7. Germline values: CDR1 SEHNR, CDR2 FQNEAQ (reference sequence). CDR3 coding DNA: TGTGCCAGCAGCCCCCCCGCGGGGGTCACAGATACGCAGTATTTT. The encoded protein is CASSPPAGVTDTQYF.

To note about this clonotype: Germline is not matched at one junction end, which may reflect a read error. The chain employs TRBV29-1 and TRBJ2-1; D possibly corresponds to TRBD1 (6 bases). Germline V gene lookup returns CDR1 SQVTM and CDR2 ANQGSEA. This CDR3 contains 14 residues. The CDR3 is CSVARGLSSNEQFF. The CDR3 DNA reads as TGCAGCGTTGCCAGGGGCCTCTCCTCCAATGAGCAGTTCTTC.

This clonotype was counted a few times. The gene calls are TRBV4-1 and TRBJ1-4; 7 positions agree with TRBD1. Germline V lookup: CDR1 MGHRA, CDR2 YSYEKL. The V and J ends lost 4 bases and 1 base, in that order; junction bases with no gene match: 3. The CDR3 length is 15 residues. The CDR3 region has the DNA TGCGCCAGCAGCCCGAGGGACAGAACTAATGAAAAACTGTTTTTT. Translation gives CASSPRDRTNEKLFF.

The chain uses TRBV7-8 and TRBJ2-7; D not certain. Germline assignment: CDR1 SGHVS and CDR2 FQNEAQ. CDR3 length equals 14 residues. The V end was cut by 3 bases, the J end by 1 base, with 10 bases between. The chain's CDR3 is CASSFSRVSYEQYF. DNA of the CDR3: TGTGCCAGCAGCTTCAGCAGAGTTTCCTACGAGCAGTACTTC.